The 2 T cell receptor beta chains reported below all come from one sample, sequenced in a study of cytomegalovirus exposure and HLA in healthy donors (dated by TCRdb to between 2016 and 2019). Library preparation employed the immunoSEQ multiplex PCR assay. For the multiplex PCR, a mixture combining 60 forward primers for TCR Vbeta segments and 13 reverse primers for TCR Jbeta segments was used. TCRdb carries this immuneACCESS record with in-frame sequences only. Its versions omit some clonotypes, under half of them owing to an unresolved V gene in the studies checked, with the rest unexplained. Here the sample has about 180,000 clones; 75% to 85% occur a single time. Of the sample, around 1.5% falls within the top ten clones. Sequenced: PBMCs. The source is a man younger than 35 in good health and CMV-seronegative.

V usage is TRBV7-2 and J usage is TRBJ2-7; TRBD2 matches at 14 bases. The CDR3 covers 15 residues. The germline V gene encodes CDR1 SGHTA and CDR2 FQGNSA. Unmatched junction bases numbered 4, after V lost 0 bases and J lost 9 bases. CDR3 DNA: TGTGCCAGCAGCTTAGCCGGGACTAGCGGGGGCGGGCAGTACTTC. Amino acid sequence: CASSLAGTSGGGQYF.

V gene TRBV19 combines with J gene TRBJ2-1; D is possibly TRBD2 (5 bases). The germline gives CDR1 LNHDA, CDR2 SQIVND (reference sequence). Trimming stripped 6 bases from V and 8 bases from J, with 20 bases between. There are 15 residues in the CDR3. This CDR3 reads CASSPLGRFGYEQFF. The CDR3 coding sequence is TGTGCCAGTAGCCCACTAGGGCGATTCGGGTATGAGCAGTTCTTC.